This TCR beta chain stems from a study of CD8 T cells in ankylosing spondylitis. This CDR3 contains 12 residues. Trimming took 1 base from V and 5 from J, leaving 6 bases between them. Whole-study results and caveats: Disease-linked clones were found to be CD8+ and relatively rare in peripheral blood.

This clonotype was recorded at least ten times. Antigen specificity is unknown. MiXCR, run by TCRdb on the 5' RACE reads, gives a single entry per CDR3 protein. The table records some 200,000 distinct CDR3 sequences, 20% to 30% of them present only once. The chain has TRBV12-3 or TRBV12-4 and TRBJ2-7; no clear D gene. This receptor was taken from a male donor with ankylosing spondylitis or in good health (not recorded which). Source material: blood, either unsorted or a sorted T cell fraction (not recorded which). The CDR3, as DNA: TGTGCCAGCAGTTTAGTGGGCCACGAGCAGTACTTC. It encodes CASSLVGHEQYF.